A selection of T cell receptor beta chains follows, all from one sample in a study of radiation and T cells in renal cell carcinoma. Sequencing was performed with immunoSEQ multiplex PCR; in TCRdb, only in-frame clones are kept and a portion is missing. The repertoire holds tens of thousands of clones, with around four fifths as singletons. The material was blood, obtained from a patient whose treatment included radiotherapy and nephrectomy. The origin of the receptors is a man between 45 and 60 years old with renal cell carcinoma. Each CDR3 is given with its conserved first and last residue. The D gene is left open where the match is weak. Not all rows give a size; the values are once, few, many and, for expanded clones, a class.

>TRBJ2-3|-|-|TRBV5-1
TGCGCCAGCAGCTTGTCAGGGGTCAGCACAGATACGCAGTATTTT
CASSLSGVSTDTQYF
>TRBJ2-1|-|-|TRBV28
TGTGCCAGCAGTTCCCCTCCAGGTGGGGAGCAGTTCTTC
CASSSPPGGEQFF
>TRBJ2-7|TRBD2|-|TRBV2
TGTGCCAGCAGTAGGGGGGGCGGGAGGCCGAACTACGAGCAGTACTTC
CASSRGGGRPNYEQYF
>TRBJ1-3|-|-|TRBV4-1
TGCGCCAGCAGCCAAGATTACACGGGGTCTGGAAACACCATATATTTT
CASSQDYTGSGNTIYF
>TRBJ1-1|-|-|TRBV5-1
TGCGCCAGCAGCTTGGAGGGGTTGGCGAACACTGAAGCTTTCTTT
CASSLEGLANTEAFF
>TRBJ1-2|-|-|TRBV7-5
TGTGCCAGCAGCTTAGAATCCAATTGCACCTTC
CASSLESNCTF
>TRBJ2-1|TRBD1|-|TRBV11-2
TGTGCCAGCAGCCCACTGACAGGGGTCCCCTACAATGAGCAGTTCTTC
CASSPLTGVPYNEQFF
>TRBJ2-1|TRBD2|-|TRBV4-3
TGCGCCAGCAGCCAAGGGGGTCCTAGCGGGGGCTCGTACAATGAGCAGTTCTTC
CASSQGGPSGGSYNEQFF
>TRBJ2-7|TRBD2|-|TRBV9
TGTGCCAGCAGCGTCACGGGAGGCGGCGAGCAGTACTTC
CASSVTGGGEQYF
>TRBJ1-2|TRBD1|-|TRBV5-1
TGCGCCAGTAATCAACAGGGGGGCTATGGCTACACCTTC
CASNQQGGYGYTF
>TRBJ2-2|-|-|TRBV7-9
TGTGACAGCAGATCGGGGGGCGTCACCGGGGAGCTGTTTTTT
CDSRSGGVTGELFF
>TRBJ1-6|-|-|TRBV18
TGTGCCAGCTCAGTCGTTAATAATTCACCCCTCCACTTT
CASSVVNNSPLHF
>TRBJ2-3|-|-|TRBV7-9
TGTGCCAGCAGCTCATCAGGGACCCAAGATACGCAGTATTTT
CASSSSGTQDTQYF
>TRBJ1-1|-|-|TRBV9
TGTGCCAGCAGCTCCCGGTTGAACACTGAAGCTTTCTTT
CASSSRLNTEAFF
>TRBJ2-1|-|once|TRBV29-1
TGCAGCGCCAGCCGGGGCGGGGACAATGAGCAGTTCTTC
CSASRGGDNEQFF
>TRBJ1-2|-|few|TRBV30
TGTGCCTGGAGTGTACCAGCAGGCAACTATGGCTACACCTTC
CAWSVPAGNYGYTF
>TRBJ2-7|-|-|TRBV5-1
TGCGCCAGTCTGGGGAGTGAGGAGAAGCAGTACTTC
CASLGSEEKQYF
>TRBJ2-6|-|-|TRBV5-5
TGTGCCAGCAGCTTGTCGATTGAACCCGGGGCCAACGTCCTGACTTTC
CASSLSIEPGANVLTF
>TRBJ1-4|-|-|TRBV9
TGTGCCAGCAGCGTGGGGCGGAGCTCAACTAATGAAAAACTGTTTTTT
CASSVGRSSTNEKLFF
>TRBJ1-1|-|-|TRBV7-2
TGTGCCAGCAGCTTCTCGACAGCGAACACTGAAGCTTTCTTT
CASSFSTANTEAFF
>TRBJ2-7|-|-|TRBV10-3
TGTGCCAGCATCCCGGACGTAACCTACGAGCAGTACTTC
CASIPDVTYEQYF
>TRBJ2-3|-|-|TRBV5-4
TGTGCCAGCAGCTCTCAACAGGGCACAGATACGCAGTATTTT
CASSSQQGTDTQYF
>TRBJ2-1|-|-|TRBV30
TGTGCCTGGAGAGGGCTAGTCGACGAGCAGTTCTTC
CAWRGLVDEQFF
>TRBJ1-2|-|-|TRBV28
TGTGCCACCCGGACAGATCCTAACTATGGCTACACCTTC
CATRTDPNYGYTF
>TRBJ1-4|-|-|TRBV6-6
TGTGCCAGCAGTTACGTAGGGGGGGATGAAAAACTGTTTTTT
CASSYVGGDEKLFF
>TRBJ2-7|-|-|TRBV5-3
TGTGCCAGAAGCTTGGCTGATGTTGGCAGGGTGCTTCGGTACTTC
CARSLADVGRVLRYF
>TRBJ2-7|-|-|TRBV15
TGTGCCACCAGCACCCCCGAAAAAATTAACTACGAGCAGTACTTC
CATSTPEKINYEQYF
>TRBJ1-4|-|-|TRBV9
TGTGCCAGCAGCGTAGGTTCAGGAACTCGTGAAAAACTGTTTTTT
CASSVGSGTREKLFF
>TRBJ1-4|-|-|TRBV6-1
TGTGCCAGCAGTGACGGGGGCTTCGATGAAAAACTGTTTTTT
CASSDGGFDEKLFF
>TRBJ2-7|-|-|TRBV5-4
TGTGCCAGCAGCCCGCCGTGGGAGGACGAGCAGTACTTC
CASSPPWEDEQYF
>TRBJ1-1|-|-|TRBV5-1
TGCGCCAGCAGCTTGGACAGGCCGAACACTGAAGCTTTCTTT
CASSLDRPNTEAFF
>TRBJ2-1|-|-|TRBV5-1
TGCGCCAGCAGCTCATCTGCGGGGAGCTCCTACAATGAGCAGTTCTTC
CASSSSAGSSYNEQFF
>TRBJ2-2|-|-|TRBV9
TGTGCCAGCAGCGTCCGGTCCGGACACCTCACCGGGGAGCTGTTTTTT
CASSVRSGHLTGELFF
>TRBJ1-4|-|-|TRBV7-6
TGTGCCAGCAGCCTGCGCCCCGGCGGACCAGACGAAAAACTGTTTTTT
CASSLRPGGPDEKLFF
>TRBJ2-4|-|-|TRBV6-5
TGTGCCAGCAGTTACCGTGCAGGACTAAACATTCAGTACTTC
CASSYRAGLNIQYF
>TRBJ1-1|TRBD1|once|TRBV30
TGTGCCTGGATTATGACAGGGTCTATGAACACTGAAGCTTTCTTT
CAWIMTGSMNTEAFF
>TRBJ2-1|TRBD1|-|TRBV9
TGTGCCAGCAGCTCCGCGGGACAGGTGAGGCGGGAGCAGTTCTTC
CASSSAGQVRREQFF
>TRBJ2-5|TRBD1|-|TRBV9
TGTGCCAGCAGCGCCCGACAGGGCCGACAACAAGAGACCCAGTACTTC
CASSARQGRQQETQYF
>TRBJ2-2|-|once|TRBV11-2
TGTGCCAGCAGCTTCTCAGGCGGGGAGCTGTTTTTT
CASSFSGGELFF
>TRBJ1-3|-|-|TRBV7-6
TGTGCCAGCAGCCCTTGGACGGACTCAAATTCTGGAAACACCATATATTTT
CASSPWTDSNSGNTIYF
>TRBJ2-3|TRBD2|-|TRBV11-3
TGTGCCAGCAGCGTTGGGGGGAGGGGTTTCACAGATACGCAGTATTTT
CASSVGGRGFTDTQYF
>TRBJ1-2|-|-|TRBV9
TGTGCCAGCAGCGTAGTCTCAGGGGACGGCGGCTACACCTTC
CASSVVSGDGGYTF
>TRBJ2-2|TRBD1|-|TRBV5-1
TGCGCCAGCAGCTTGGGGGACAGGGCGAACACCGGGGAGCTGTTTTTT
CASSLGDRANTGELFF
>TRBJ2-7|-|-|TRBV19
TGTGCCAGTAGTATAATGCCCTCCTACGAGCAGTACTTC
CASSIMPSYEQYF
>TRBJ2-7|-|-|TRBV4-1
TGCGCCAGCAGCCAAGAGTGGGGGTCCATCTACGAGCAGTACTTC
CASSQEWGSIYEQYF
>TRBJ1-2|-|-|TRBV30
TGTGCCTGGAGTGTAAGCAGGGACGGCTATGGCTACACCTTC
CAWSVSRDGYGYTF
>TRBJ1-6|TRBD1|-|TRBV18
TGTGCCAGCTCACCGAGAGGACAGGGGGCCAATTCACCCCTCCACTTT
CASSPRGQGANSPLHF
>TRBJ1-4|-|-|TRBV5-1
TGCGCCAGCAGCTTGGTTGGGGGACCAACTAATGAAAAACTGTTTTTT
CASSLVGGPTNEKLFF